A selection of T cell receptor beta chains follows, all from one sample in a study of shared clonotypes between healthy human individuals. Some clones are missing from TCRdb's copy, which holds only in-frame ones; the method was immunoSEQ multiplex PCR. The profile shows some 2 million clones, roughly 96% of them singletons. The sample taken for sequencing was naive CD4+ T cells sorted from blood. Receptors were obtained from a young man in good health. Each CDR3 is given with its conserved first and last residue. D genes are given only for firm matches. Not every row has a clone size; where given, it reads once, few, many or a size class.

.	TRBV25-1	12	.	TRBJ2-1	CASKITSNEQFF	TGTGCCAGCAAGATCACGTCCAATGAGCAGTTCTTC
.	TRBV29-1	15	.	TRBJ2-5	CSVIGGVSGKETQYF	TGCAGTGTTATTGGCGGGGTTTCTGGAAAAGAGACCCAGTACTTC
.	TRBV5-1	16	TRBD2	TRBJ2-3	CASSPGRGGSTDTQYF	TGCGCCAGCAGCCCCGGCCGGGGGGGAAGCACAGATACGCAGTATTTT
.	TRBV5-4	14	.	TRBJ2-7	CASSLLAFSYEQYF	TGTGCCAGCAGCCTCCTAGCGTTCTCCTACGAGCAGTACTTC
.	TRBV5-1	16	TRBD2	TRBJ2-3	CASGAFLAGAADTQYF	TGCGCCAGCGGAGCCTTTCTAGCGGGAGCGGCAGATACGCAGTATTTT
.	TRBV2	14	.	TRBJ1-5	CASTPGGVSGPQHF	TGTGCCAGCACCCCAGGAGGAGTGTCGGGGCCCCAGCATTTT
.	TRBV2	14	TRBD1	TRBJ1-1	CASSEDRGGTEAFF	TGTGCCAGCAGTGAAGACAGGGGTGGAACTGAAGCTTTCTTT
.	TRBV6-1	14	TRBD1	TRBJ1-5	CASRMDRGLQPQHF	TGTGCCAGCAGGATGGACAGGGGGTTACAGCCCCAGCATTTT
.	TRBV7-9	13	TRBD1	TRBJ1-2	CASSYRGGYGYTF	TGTGCCAGCAGCTACAGGGGAGGGTATGGCTACACCTTC
.	TRBV4-2	16	.	TRBJ2-3	CASSQGGGADTDTQYF	TGTGCCAGCAGCCAAGGCGGCGGGGCAGACACAGATACGCAGTATTTT
.	TRBV7-2	13	.	TRBJ2-3	CASSYYLTDTQYF	TGTGCCAGCAGCTACTACCTCACAGATACGCAGTATTTT
.	TRBV7-3	19	TRBD2	TRBJ2-3	CASSSVGTSGGTGADTQYF	TGTGCCAGCAGCTCAGTAGGGACTAGCGGGGGCACCGGGGCAGATACGCAGTATTTT
.	TRBV18	13	.	TRBJ2-2	CASSPGEPGELFF	TGTGCCAGCTCACCGGGGGAACCCGGGGAGCTGTTTTTT
.	TRBV6-6	13	.	TRBJ1-2	CASSPAGGYGYTF	TGTGCCAGCAGCCCCGCGGGGGGCTATGGCTACACCTTC
.	TRBV6-1	13	.	TRBJ2-7	CASSPGTPYEQYF	TGTGCCAGCAGCCCCGGGACACCTTACGAGCAGTACTTC
.	TRBV6-5	15	.	TRBJ2-2	CASSTPGAVTGELFF	TGTGCCAGCAGTACGCCCGGGGCTGTCACCGGGGAGCTGTTTTTT
.	TRBV6-9	13	TRBD2	TRBJ2-5	CASSEGLPRPQYF	TGTGCCAGCAGTGAGGGACTACCCCGCCCCCAGTACTTC
.	TRBV6-1	14	.	TRBJ1-6	CASSVALGNPPLHF	TGTGCCAGCAGTGTCGCGCTTGGGAATCCACCCCTCCACTTT
.	TRBV5-1	15	.	TRBJ2-7	CASSRMGGEPYEQYF	TGCGCCAGCAGTAGGATGGGCGGAGAACCCTACGAGCAGTACTTC
.	TRBV27	14	.	TRBJ1-1	CASSLFWRDTEAFF	TGTGCCAGCAGTTTATTTTGGAGGGACACTGAAGCTTTCTTT
.	TRBV5-1	15	TRBD1	TRBJ2-7	CASSSGTGVNYEQYF	TGCGCCAGCAGCTCCGGGACAGGGGTGAACTACGAGCAGTACTTC
.	TRBV27	16	TRBD1	TRBJ1-4	CASSLNRGLSNEKLFF	TGTGCCAGCAGTTTAAACAGGGGGCTATCTAATGAAAAACTGTTTTTT
.	TRBV11-3	13	.	TRBJ1-3	CASSYSYTDTIYF	TGTGCCAGCAGCTATTCCTACACGGACACCATATATTTT
.	TRBV19	14	.	TRBJ2-7	CASSIEAGTYEQYF	TGTGCCAGTAGTATAGAGGCCGGAACCTACGAGCAGTACTTC
.	TRBV5-1	13	.	TRBJ1-2	CASSFGQGGGYTF	TGCGCCAGCAGCTTCGGCCAGGGCGGTGGCTACACCTTC
.	TRBV30	14	TRBD2	TRBJ2-3	CAWGLAGGQGTQYF	TGTGCCTGGGGACTAGCGGGAGGGCAAGGTACGCAGTATTTT
.	TRBV6-6	13	.	TRBJ2-7	CASSGPQSYEQYF	TGTGCCAGCAGTGGACCGCAGTCCTACGAGCAGTACTTC
.	TRBV9	15	.	TRBJ2-7	CASSVFPGVSYEQYF	TGTGCCAGCAGCGTATTTCCGGGGGTTTCCTACGAGCAGTACTTC
.	TRBV6-6	15	.	TRBJ2-7	CASSYSSRVLGEQYF	TGTGCCAGCAGTTACTCGAGTAGGGTACTGGGCGAGCAGTACTTC
once	TRBV19	15	TRBD1	TRBJ2-2	CASSSGTAYFGELFF	TGTGCCAGTAGTAGTGGGACAGCCTATTTCGGGGAGCTGTTTTTT
.	TRBV4-3	15	TRBD1	TRBJ2-7	CASSQEVGQGGEQYF	TGCGCCAGCAGCCAAGAAGTGGGACAGGGGGGCGAGCAGTACTTC
.	TRBV9	14	TRBD1	TRBJ2-7	CASSFGTGAYEQYF	TGTGCCAGCAGCTTCGGGACAGGGGCCTACGAGCAGTACTTC
once	TRBV11-2	15	TRBD1	TRBJ1-2	CASSLYRQGSYGYTF	TGTGCCAGCAGCTTGTATCGACAGGGGAGTTATGGCTACACCTTC
.	TRBV5-6	15	.	TRBJ1-4	CASSLRLGPNEKLFF	TGTGCCAGCAGCTTGCGGTTAGGTCCGAATGAAAAACTGTTTTTT
.	TRBV5-1	13	.	TRBJ1-2	CASSLLGSIGYTF	TGCGCCAGCAGCCTCTTAGGGTCTATTGGCTACACCTTC
.	TRBV6-1	14	TRBD1	TRBJ1-1	CASSAQGSSTEAFF	TGTGCCAGCAGTGCACAGGGGTCGTCCACTGAAGCTTTCTTT
.	TRBV5-1	15	TRBD2	TRBJ2-1	CASSVTSGIYNEQFF	TGCGCCAGCAGCGTTACTAGCGGGATATACAATGAGCAGTTCTTC
.	TRBV29-1	17	.	TRBJ2-6	CSIDMGRSSSGANVLTF	TGCAGCATTGATATGGGCAGGTCCAGCTCTGGGGCCAACGTCCTGACTTTC
.	TRBV6-1	14	TRBD1	TRBJ2-1	CASSLTGQVNEQFF	TGTGCCAGCAGCCTCACGGGACAGGTTAATGAGCAGTTCTTC
.	TRBV7-2	14	TRBD1	TRBJ2-1	CASSLDRGRNEQFF	TGTGCCAGCAGCTTAGACAGGGGGCGGAATGAGCAGTTCTTC
.	TRBV5-6	14	TRBD1	TRBJ1-2	CASSKGAGSYGYTF	TGTGCCAGCAGCAAGGGGGCAGGGTCCTATGGCTACACCTTC
.	TRBV2	13	.	TRBJ2-2	CASAFGWTGELFF	TGTGCCAGCGCTTTTGGTTGGACCGGGGAGCTGTTTTTT
.	TRBV25-1	16	TRBD2	TRBJ2-1	CASSELASGGTLEQFF	TGTGCCAGCAGTGAATTGGCTAGCGGGGGGACATTAGAGCAGTTCTTC
.	TRBV7-9	15	.	TRBJ1-1	CASSLVHFTNTEAFF	TGTGCCAGCAGCTTAGTCCACTTCACGAACACTGAAGCTTTCTTT
.	TRBV6-1	15	.	TRBJ2-7	CASSDLTGFDYEQYF	TGTGCCAGCAGTGATCTCACAGGGTTCGACTACGAGCAGTACTTC
.	TRBV6-8	17	.	TRBJ2-3	CASSIPHPGDSTDTQYF	TGTGCCAGCAGCATTCCCCATCCGGGGGATAGCACAGATACGCAGTATTTT
.	TRBV7-9	13	.	TRBJ1-2	CASSPMFGGGYTF	TGTGCCAGCAGTCCAATGTTTGGAGGTGGCTACACCTTC
.	TRBV2	14	.	TRBJ2-2	CASSGQGTTGELFF	TGTGCCAGCAGTGGGCAGGGCACCACCGGGGAGCTGTTTTTT
.	TRBV21-1	12	.	TRBJ1-1	CASILDRREAFF	TGTGCCAGCATCCTGGACAGGCGTGAAGCTTTCTTT
few	TRBV11-2	16	.	TRBJ2-5	CASSPSGRSFQETQYF	TGTGCCAGCAGCCCCTCAGGGAGGAGCTTCCAAGAGACCCAGTACTTC
.	TRBV5-5	13	.	TRBJ2-5	CASSLVGRETQYF	TGTGCCAGCAGCTTGGTAGGGAGGGAGACCCAGTACTTC
.	TRBV5-4	17	TRBD2	TRBJ2-5	CASSRTSGGAIGETQYF	TGTGCCAGCAGCCGGACTAGCGGGGGGGCGATAGGAGAGACCCAGTACTTC
.	TRBV5-1	13	.	TRBJ2-3	CASSTRLVDTQYF	TGCGCCAGCAGCACCCGACTAGTCGATACGCAGTATTTT